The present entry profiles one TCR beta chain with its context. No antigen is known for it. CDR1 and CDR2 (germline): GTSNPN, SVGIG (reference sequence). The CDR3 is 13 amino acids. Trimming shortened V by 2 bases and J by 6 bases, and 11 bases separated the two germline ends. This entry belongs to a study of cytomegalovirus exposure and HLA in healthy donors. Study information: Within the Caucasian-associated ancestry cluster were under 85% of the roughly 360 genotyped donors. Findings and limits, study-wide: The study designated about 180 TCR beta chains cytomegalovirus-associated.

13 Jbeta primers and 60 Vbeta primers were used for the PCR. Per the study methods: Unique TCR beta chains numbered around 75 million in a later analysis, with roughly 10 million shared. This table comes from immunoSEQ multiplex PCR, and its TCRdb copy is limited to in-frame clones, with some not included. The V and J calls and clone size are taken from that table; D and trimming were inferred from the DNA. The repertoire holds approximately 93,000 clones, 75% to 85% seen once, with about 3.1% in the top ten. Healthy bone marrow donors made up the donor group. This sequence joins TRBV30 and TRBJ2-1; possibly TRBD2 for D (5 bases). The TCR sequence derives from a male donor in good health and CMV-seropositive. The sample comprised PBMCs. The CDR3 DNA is TGTGCCTGGAGTCCCGGGGTTTTCAATGAGCAGTTCTTC. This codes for CAWSPGVFNEQFF.